This T cell receptor (beta chain) was captured by sequencing in a study of blood T cell repertoires in COVID-19. Method: immunoSEQ multiplex PCR; TCRdb's copy keeps in-frame clones and lacks some. The table lists approximately 150,000 clones, roughly 84% of them singletons. CDR3 length equals 15 residues. The trim removed 6 bases at V and 8 bases at J, leaving 13 bases unmatched. Germline V gene sequence: CDR1 SNHLY, CDR2 FYNNEI. V gene TRBV2 combines with J gene TRBJ1-2, with 9 bases aligning to TRBD1. The clonotype comes from a man aged 30 to 39 with COVID-19, enrolled during active disease. The sample was peripheral blood. The CDR3 spells CASRDRDRAFMGYTF. In nucleotides, the CDR3 is TGTGCCAGCAGGGACCGGGACAGGGCGTTTATGGGCTACACCTTC.